One and the same sample provided the 22 T cell receptor beta chains below, sequenced in a study of early T cells in non-severe SARS-CoV-2 infection. TCRdb itself ran the 5' RACE reads through MiXCR, one entry per CDR3 protein. The sample has some 25,000 distinct CDR3 sequences; about 4.5% are singletons. Sample: whole blood. These receptor sequences come from an adult who was a healthcare worker with PCR-confirmed SARS-CoV-2 infection or an uninfected control (not recorded which).

There are many counts of this clonotype. V and J are TRBV24-1 and TRBJ2-1, with 9 nucleotides matching TRBD1. V lost 8 bases, J lost 10 bases, and 14 bases stayed unmatched. There are 15 residues in the CDR3. The germline V gene has CDR1 KGHDR and CDR2 SFDVKD. CDR3 sequence: CATKGSGTGSWEQFF. The CDR3 region has the DNA TGTGCCACCAAGGGGTCCGGGACAGGGTCTTGGGAGCAGTTCTTC.

The rearrangement joins TRBV20-1 to TRBJ2-3; D may be TRBD2 (6 bases). V was clipped by 4 bases and J by 0 bases, with 14 bases between them. Germline CDR1 reads DFQATT; CDR2 reads SNEGSKA (reference sequence). The CDR3 has 15 amino acids. The CDR3 DNA reads as TGCAGTGCTACCGGGACTTCTTTTAGCACAGATACGCAGTATTTT. This codes for CSATGTSFSTDTQYF.

This clonotype was counted many times. V is TRBV6-5 and J is TRBJ2-5; possible D gene TRBD2, 6 bases. V lost 2 bases to trimming and J lost 5 bases, with 12 bases between them. Germline V CDR1 and CDR2: MNHEY, SVGAGI. The CDR3 covers 14 residues. CDR3 protein: CASSYHGGKETQYF. The CDR3 DNA sequence: TGTGCCAGCAGTTACCACGGGGGAAAGGAGACCCAGTACTTC.

This clonotype came up many times. J is TRBJ2-2 and V is TRBV27; D not resolved. Germline CDR1 is MNHEY and CDR2 is SMNVEV (reference sequence). The germline V and J ends were trimmed by 2 bases and 6 bases, with 19 bases remaining between them. This CDR3 is built from 17 residues. The CDR3 DNA reads as TGTGCCAGCAGTTTAGGGTACGAGGCCCTTCAAGCCGGGGAGCTGTTTTTT. Translating it yields CASSLGYEALQAGELFF.

This clonotype was counted only a few times. The V call is TRBV10-2, the J call TRBJ1-2; D call uncertain. The V end lost 8 bases, the J end lost 0 bases, and 16 bases lay between the germline ends. The CDR3 length is 15 residues. The germline V gene encodes CDR1 WSHSY and CDR2 SAAADI. CDR3 amino acids: CASALNPKSNYGYTF. In DNA, the CDR3 is TGCGCCAGCGCTTTAAACCCAAAATCTAACTATGGCTACACCTTC.

This clonotype was counted ten times or more. The rearrangement joins TRBV6-4 to TRBJ1-5; D is perhaps TRBD1 (5 bases). With 9 bases removed from V and 5 bases from J, the gap between germline ends came to 14 bases. The CDR3 sequence is 13 residues long. Germline CDR1 MRHNA, CDR2 SNTAGT. The CDR3 reads CASSAGPYQPQHF. CDR3 in DNA: TGTGCCAGTTCGGCAGGGCCTTATCAGCCCCAGCATTTT.

Many counts were recorded for this clonotype. This chain uses TRBV5-1 with TRBJ2-7, with unresolved D. Trimming stripped 1 base from V and 5 bases from J, with 7 bases between. The CDR3 has 12 residues. Germline V gene sequence: CDR1 SGHRS, CDR2 YFSETQ. In nucleotides, the CDR3 is TGCGCCAGCAGCTTGAATGCGGACGAGCAGTACTTC. Translating it yields CASSLNADEQYF.

Ten or more counts support this clonotype. The J gene is TRBJ2-1, the V gene TRBV4-2, with D uncertain. The CDR3 has 17 amino acids. CDR1 LGHNA and CDR2 YNFKEQ come from the germline V gene. Trimming left V 4 bases short and J 0 bases short, with 16 bases between. CDR3 sequence: CASSPTAGHGSYNEQFF. The CDR3 DNA reads as TGTGCCAGCAGCCCTACCGCTGGGCACGGCTCCTACAATGAGCAGTTCTTC.

This clonotype was recorded at least ten times. This chain connects TRBV7-2 to TRBJ2-7; D possibly corresponds to TRBD2 (7 bases). The CDR3 runs 15 residues. CDR1 and CDR2 from the germline V gene are SGHTA and FQGNSA. With 7 bases removed from V and 6 bases from J, the gap between germline ends came to 22 bases. The CDR3 DNA sequence: TGTGCCAGCACCCCCTTGTTGGGGGGGGCGCCCGAGCAGTACTTC. It codes for CASTPLLGGAPEQYF.

This clonotype was picked up many times. This chain connects TRBV12-3 or TRBV12-4 to TRBJ2-3; 9 nucleotides match TRBD2. The CDR3 is made up of 14 amino acids. The V and J ends lost 3 bases and 7 bases, in that order; junction bases with no gene match: 5. The CDR3 nucleotides are TGTGCCAGCAGTTTTGCGGGGGGGAAAAATACGCAGTATTTT. Protein sequence: CASSFAGGKNTQYF.

The chain links TRBV20-1 to TRBJ1-1; D not certain. There are 15 residues in the CDR3. V dropped 5 bases and J dropped 1 base, with 17 bases sitting between them. CDR1 DFQATT and CDR2 SNEGSKA come from the germline V gene (reference sequence). The chain's CDR3 is CSAYYVSTSNTEAFF. In nucleotides, the CDR3 is TGCAGTGCTTACTACGTTTCGACCTCGAACACTGAAGCTTTCTTT.

This clonotype appeared many times. The genes are TRBV10-2 and TRBJ1-1; no clear D. Trimming shortened V by 8 bases and J by 2 bases, and 9 bases separated the two germline ends. CDR3 length: 12 amino acids. Germline lookup yields CDR1 WSHSY and CDR2 SAAADI. The CDR3 bases are TGCGCCAGCGCCGGGGAAAACACTGAAGCTTTCTTT. Protein sequence: CASAGENTEAFF.

This clonotype ranks as medium-sized. The chain joins TRBV20-1 to TRBJ1-1; D not resolved. Germline loops: CDR1 DFQATT, CDR2 SNEGSKA (reference sequence). This CDR3 spans 13 amino acids. V lost 3 bases, J lost 1 base, and 9 bases lay in between. The CDR3 DNA is TGCAGTGCTAGTGTAGACGGGAACACTGAAGCTTTCTTT. It encodes CSASVDGNTEAFF.

This clonotype was detected many times. The DNA of the CDR3 is TGTGCCAGCAGCTTATTTTTCGAGGAGACGTCCTACAATGAGCAGTTCTTC. Amino acid sequence: CASSLFFEETSYNEQFF. The gene calls are TRBV11-2 and TRBJ2-1; D not resolved. CDR3 length: 17 amino acids. Germline V lookup: CDR1 SGHAT, CDR2 FQNNGV. V was cut by 2 bases and J by 1 base, with 15 bases left in between.

This clonotype was seen at least ten times. This chain joins TRBV20-1 and TRBJ2-7, with no clear D. CDR1 and CDR2 from the germline V gene are DFQATT and SNEGSKA (reference sequence). Trimming took off 0 bases at V and 2 bases at J, with 11 bases between the two ends. This CDR3 has 14 amino acids. CDR3: CSARDSAQAYEQYF. For the CDR3, the DNA is TGCAGTGCTAGAGATTCCGCCCAAGCCTACGAGCAGTACTTC.

This clonotype was found many times. The chain recombines TRBV4-3 with TRBJ2-5; D gene uncertain. The V and J ends lost 1 base and 1 base respectively, with 13 bases between them. Germline CDR1 is LGHNA and CDR2 is YSLEER. This CDR3 contains 16 residues. The CDR3 DNA reads as TGCGCCAGCAGCCAAGCGGAAATGGGAACCCAAGAGACCCAGTACTTC. Amino acids: CASSQAEMGTQETQYF.

This clonotype was found a few times. The chain joins TRBV5-1 to TRBJ2-7, with a weak D call TRBD1 (5 bases). Per germline, CDR1 SGHRS and CDR2 YFSETQ. Trimming took 0 bases from V and 7 from J, leaving 11 bases between them. This CDR3 comprises 13 residues. The CDR3 region is CASSLETALEQYF. The CDR3 DNA sequence: TGCGCCAGCAGCTTGGAGACAGCATTAGAGCAGTACTTC.

The chain combines TRBV19 with TRBJ2-1, with 10 bases aligning to TRBD2. CDR1 is LNHDA and CDR2 is SQIVND in the germline V gene (reference sequence). The CDR3 runs to 16 residues. The V gene end was trimmed by 1 base and the J gene end by 4 bases; junction bases not matched to a gene: 4. CDR3 bases: TGTGCCAGTAGTATAGTGGCACTAGCGGGGTACAATGAGCAGTTCTTC. This sequence encodes CASSIVALAGYNEQFF. The variable domain in full, completed from reference TRBV19 and TRBJ2-1, reads DGGITQSPKYLFRKEGQNVTLSCEQNLNHDAMYWYRQDPGQGLRLIYYSQIVNDFQKGDIAEGYSVSREKKESFPLTVTSAQKNPTAFYLCASSIVALAGYNEQFFGPGTRLTVL.

This clonotype was seen at least ten times. This rearrangement joins TRBV5-4 to TRBJ1-1; TRBD1 aligns across 7 bases. The CDR3 is made up of 14 amino acids. V lost 2 bases and J lost 5; bases outside the gene matches: 6. The germline CDR1 and CDR2 sequences are SGHNT and YYREEE (reference sequence). CDR3 amino acids: CASSFHRGWTEAFF. DNA for the CDR3: TGTGCCAGCAGCTTCCACAGGGGATGGACTGAAGCTTTCTTT.

This clonotype was counted a few times. The chain has TRBV27 and TRBJ2-1; D is unresolved. Trimming left V 2 bases short and J 0 bases short, with 8 bases between. CDR3 length equals 15 residues. Germline V gene data show CDR1 as MNHEY and CDR2 as SMNVEV (reference sequence). The chain's CDR3 is CASSLGPSSYNEQFF. CDR3 DNA sequence: TGTGCCAGCAGTTTAGGGCCAAGCTCCTACAATGAGCAGTTCTTC.

This clonotype was recorded many times. V is TRBV18 and J is TRBJ2-1; no clear D. The germline V and J ends were trimmed by 6 bases and 0 bases, with 9 bases remaining between them. The CDR3 contains 14 residues. The germline gives CDR1 KGHSH, CDR2 LQKENI. Written as DNA, the CDR3 is TGTGCCAGCTCCAGAGATTTCTCCTACAATGAGCAGTTCTTC. Its translation: CASSRDFSYNEQFF.

This clonotype has at least ten counts. The V and J genes are TRBV7-9 and TRBJ2-1; a weak D match, TRBD1 (6 bases). Per germline, CDR1 SEHNR and CDR2 FQNEAQ (reference sequence). This CDR3 has 14 amino acids. V dropped 3 bases and J dropped 4 bases, with 10 bases sitting between them. The CDR3 here is CASSFSDRYNEQFF. In DNA form, the CDR3 reads TGTGCCAGCAGCTTCTCGGACAGATACAATGAGCAGTTCTTC.